This T cell receptor (beta chain) emerged from a study of HIV-infected patients and healthy controls. TCRdb analysed the 5' RACE reads with MiXCR anew, one entry per CDR3 protein. The sample lists about 63,000 distinct CDR3 sequences; around 17% were seen once. This clonotype was sampled from a human donor in good health. The sample taken for sequencing was CD4+ T cells from blood.

Written as DNA, the CDR3 is TGTGCCAGCAGCTTAGACAGTCCTCCAAGAGCGACCCAGTACTTC. It is translated as CASSLDSPPRATQYF. The gene calls are TRBV11-3 and TRBJ2-5; D gene uncertain. The CDR3 loop spans 15 amino acids. Germline CDR1 is SGHNT and CDR2 is YENEEA. Trimming took 0 bases from V and 7 from J, leaving 15 bases between them.